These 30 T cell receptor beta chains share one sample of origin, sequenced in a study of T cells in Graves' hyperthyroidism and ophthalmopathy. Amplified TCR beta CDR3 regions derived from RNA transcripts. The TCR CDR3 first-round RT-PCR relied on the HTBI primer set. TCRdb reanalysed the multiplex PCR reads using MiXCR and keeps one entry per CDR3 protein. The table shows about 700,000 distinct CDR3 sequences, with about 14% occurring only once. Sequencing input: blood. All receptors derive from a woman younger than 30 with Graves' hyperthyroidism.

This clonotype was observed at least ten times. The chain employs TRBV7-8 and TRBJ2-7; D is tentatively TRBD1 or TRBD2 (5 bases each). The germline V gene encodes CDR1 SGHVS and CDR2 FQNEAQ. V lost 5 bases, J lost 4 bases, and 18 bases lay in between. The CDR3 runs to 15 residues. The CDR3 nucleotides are TGTGCCAGCAGCAAAACAACGGGGCGCGGGTACGAGCAGTACTTC. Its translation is CASSKTTGRGYEQYF.

The CDR3 sequence is CASSLVWANSGSEQFF. As DNA, the CDR3 is TGTGCCAGCAGTTTAGTGTGGGCCAATTCCGGGAGTGAGCAGTTCTTC. The V call is TRBV27, the J call TRBJ2-1; D possibly corresponds to TRBD2 (6 bases). Germline-derived CDR1 and CDR2 are MNHEY and SMNVEV (reference sequence). V lost 2 bases and J lost 9, with 20 bases in between. The CDR3 length is 16 residues.

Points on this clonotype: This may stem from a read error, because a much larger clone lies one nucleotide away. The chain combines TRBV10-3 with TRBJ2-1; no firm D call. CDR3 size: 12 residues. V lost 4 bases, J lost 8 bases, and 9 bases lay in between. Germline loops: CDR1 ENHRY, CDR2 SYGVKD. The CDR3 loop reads CAISVGWDEQFF. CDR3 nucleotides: TGTGCCATCAGTGTAGGGTGGGATGAGCAGTTCTTC.

The CDR3 DNA is TGTGCCATCAGTGACCCTCGGGGCTCTGAGTACTATGGCTACACCTTC. This gives the protein CAISDPRGSEYYGYTF. The rearrangement joins TRBV10-3 to TRBJ1-2; possibly TRBD1 for D (5 bases). The V end was cut by 3 bases, the J end by 3 bases, with 17 bases between. The CDR3 is 16 amino acids. Germline assignment: CDR1 ENHRY and CDR2 SYGVKD.

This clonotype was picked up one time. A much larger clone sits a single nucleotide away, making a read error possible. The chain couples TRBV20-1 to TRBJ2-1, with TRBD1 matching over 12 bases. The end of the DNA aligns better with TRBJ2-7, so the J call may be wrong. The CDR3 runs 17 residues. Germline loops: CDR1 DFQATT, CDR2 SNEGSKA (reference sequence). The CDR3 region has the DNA TGCAGTGCTAAGGGACAGGGGGCCGGACTTTCCTACAATGAGCAGTACTTC. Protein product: CSAKGQGAGLSYNEQYF.

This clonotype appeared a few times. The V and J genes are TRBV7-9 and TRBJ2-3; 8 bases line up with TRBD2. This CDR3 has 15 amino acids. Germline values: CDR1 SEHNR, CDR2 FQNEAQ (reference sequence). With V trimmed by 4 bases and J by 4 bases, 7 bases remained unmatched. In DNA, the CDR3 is TGTGCCAGCAGCTATAGCGGGACTGGCGCAGATACGCAGTATTTT. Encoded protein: CASSYSGTGADTQYF.

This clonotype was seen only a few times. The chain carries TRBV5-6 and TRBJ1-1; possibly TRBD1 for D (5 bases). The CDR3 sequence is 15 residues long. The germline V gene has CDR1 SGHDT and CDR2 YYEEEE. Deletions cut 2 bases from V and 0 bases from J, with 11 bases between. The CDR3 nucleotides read TGTGCCAGCAGCTTCTCGGGACGAGTGAACACTGAAGCTTTCTTT. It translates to CASSFSGRVNTEAFF. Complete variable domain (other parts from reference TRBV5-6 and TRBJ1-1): DAGVTQSPTHLIKTRGQQVTLRCSPKSGHDTVSWYQQALGQGPQFIFQYYEEEERQRGNFPDRFSGHQFPNYSSELNVNALLLGDSALYLCASSFSGRVNTEAFFGQGTRLTVV.

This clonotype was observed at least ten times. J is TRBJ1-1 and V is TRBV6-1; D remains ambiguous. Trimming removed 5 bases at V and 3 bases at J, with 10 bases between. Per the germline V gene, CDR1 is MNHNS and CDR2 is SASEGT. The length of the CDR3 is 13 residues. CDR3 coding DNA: TGTGCCAGCAGTTATATCAGAGACACTGAAGCTTTCTTT. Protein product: CASSYIRDTEAFF.

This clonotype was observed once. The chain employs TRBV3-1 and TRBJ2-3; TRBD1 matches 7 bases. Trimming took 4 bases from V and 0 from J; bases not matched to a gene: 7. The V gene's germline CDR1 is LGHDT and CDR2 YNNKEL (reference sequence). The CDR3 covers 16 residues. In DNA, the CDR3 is TGTGCCAGCAGCCGGGTTGAGGGACAGAGCACAGATACGCAGTATTTT. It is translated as CASSRVEGQSTDTQYF.

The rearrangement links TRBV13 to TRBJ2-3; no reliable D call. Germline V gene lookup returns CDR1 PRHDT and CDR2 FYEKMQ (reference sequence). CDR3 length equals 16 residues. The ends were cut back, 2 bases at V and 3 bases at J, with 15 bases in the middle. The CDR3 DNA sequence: TGTGCCAGCAGCTTATGGGTGGTAACGAGGACAGATACGCAGTATTTT. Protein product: CASSLWVVTRTDTQYF.

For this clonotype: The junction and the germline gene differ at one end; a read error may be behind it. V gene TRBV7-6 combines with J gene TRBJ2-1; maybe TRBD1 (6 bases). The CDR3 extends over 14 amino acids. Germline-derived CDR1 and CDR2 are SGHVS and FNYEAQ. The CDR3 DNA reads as TGTGCCAGCGGCTTTCAGGGACATCCTGAACAGCAGTTCTTC. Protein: CASGFQGHPEQQFF.

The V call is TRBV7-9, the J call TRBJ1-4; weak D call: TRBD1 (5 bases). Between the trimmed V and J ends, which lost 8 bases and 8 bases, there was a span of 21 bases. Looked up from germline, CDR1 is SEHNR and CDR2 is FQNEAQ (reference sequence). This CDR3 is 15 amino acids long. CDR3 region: CASGTQRGEDEKLFF. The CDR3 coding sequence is TGTGCCAGCGGCACCCAAAGGGGAGAGGACGAAAAACTGTTTTTT.

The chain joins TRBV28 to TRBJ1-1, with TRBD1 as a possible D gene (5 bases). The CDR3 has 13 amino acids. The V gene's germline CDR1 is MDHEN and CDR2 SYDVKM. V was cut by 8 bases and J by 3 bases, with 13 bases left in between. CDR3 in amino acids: CASRDPMDTEAFF. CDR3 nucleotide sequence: TGTGCCAGCCGGGACCCCATGGACACTGAAGCTTTCTTT.

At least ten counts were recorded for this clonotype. CDR3 protein: CASRRPLAGSSYNEQFF. The CDR3 DNA follows: TGTGCCAGCAGGCGCCCTCTAGCAGGGAGTTCCTACAATGAGCAGTTCTTC. V usage is TRBV7-8 and J usage is TRBJ2-1, with D perhaps given as TRBD1 or TRBD2 (5 bases each). Germline-derived CDR1 and CDR2 are SGHVS and FQNEAQ. This CDR3 region has 17 residues. Trimming cost V 6 bases and J 1 base, with 19 bases left between them.

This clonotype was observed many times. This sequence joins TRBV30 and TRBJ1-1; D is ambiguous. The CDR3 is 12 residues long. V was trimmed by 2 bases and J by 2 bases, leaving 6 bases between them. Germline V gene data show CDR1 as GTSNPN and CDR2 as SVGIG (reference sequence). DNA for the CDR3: TGTGCCTGGAGTACAGTTAACACTGAAGCTTTCTTT. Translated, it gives CAWSTVNTEAFF.

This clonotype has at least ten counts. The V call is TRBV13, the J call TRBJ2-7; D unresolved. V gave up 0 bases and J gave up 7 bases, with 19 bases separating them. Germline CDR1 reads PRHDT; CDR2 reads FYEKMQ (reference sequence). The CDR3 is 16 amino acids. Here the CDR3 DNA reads TGTGCCAGCAGCTTAGGCCTCGCTGGTCCCACTCGAGAGCAGTACTTC. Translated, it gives CASSLGLAGPTREQYF.

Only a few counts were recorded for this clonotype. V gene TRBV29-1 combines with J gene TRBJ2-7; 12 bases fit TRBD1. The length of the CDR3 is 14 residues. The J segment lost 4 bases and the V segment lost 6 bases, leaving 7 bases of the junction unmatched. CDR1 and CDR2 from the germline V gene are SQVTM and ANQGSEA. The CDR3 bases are TGCAGCGTCGCCGGGACAGGGGGCAGGTACGAGCAGTACTTC. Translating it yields CSVAGTGGRYEQYF.

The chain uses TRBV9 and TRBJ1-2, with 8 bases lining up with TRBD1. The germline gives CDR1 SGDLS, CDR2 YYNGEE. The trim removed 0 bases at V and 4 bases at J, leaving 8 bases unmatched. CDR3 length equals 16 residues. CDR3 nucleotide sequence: TGTGCCAGCAGCGTAGCTTCCGGGACAGGAGTCTATGGCTACACCTTC. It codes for CASSVASGTGVYGYTF. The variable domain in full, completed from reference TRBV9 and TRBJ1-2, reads DSGVTQTPKHLITATGQRVTLRCSPRSGDLSVYWYQQSLDQGLQFLIQYYNGEERAKGNILERFSAQQFPDLHSELNLSSLELGDSALYFCASSVASGTGVYGYTFGSGTRLTVV.

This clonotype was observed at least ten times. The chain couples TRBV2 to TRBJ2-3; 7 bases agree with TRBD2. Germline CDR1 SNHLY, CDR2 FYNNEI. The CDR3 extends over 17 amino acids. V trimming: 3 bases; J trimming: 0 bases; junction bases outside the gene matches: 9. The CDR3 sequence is CASSERGSLTSTDTQYF. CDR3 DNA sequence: TGTGCCAGCAGTGAGCGGGGGTCCCTCACTAGCACAGATACGCAGTATTTT.

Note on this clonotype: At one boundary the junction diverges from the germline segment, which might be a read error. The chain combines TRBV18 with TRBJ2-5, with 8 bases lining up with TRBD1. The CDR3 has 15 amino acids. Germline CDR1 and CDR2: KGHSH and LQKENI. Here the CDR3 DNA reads TGTACCAGCTCGGGCCGGGACAGGATGAGGGAGACCCAGTACTTC. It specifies CTSSGRDRMRETQYF.

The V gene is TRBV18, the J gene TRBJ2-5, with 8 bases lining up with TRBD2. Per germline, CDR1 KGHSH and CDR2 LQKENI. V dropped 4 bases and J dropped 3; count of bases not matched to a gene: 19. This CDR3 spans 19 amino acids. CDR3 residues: CASSHSPGLGSRIEETQYF. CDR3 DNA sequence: TGTGCCAGCTCACACTCGCCGGGACTAGGGTCCCGAATTGAAGAGACCCAGTACTTC.

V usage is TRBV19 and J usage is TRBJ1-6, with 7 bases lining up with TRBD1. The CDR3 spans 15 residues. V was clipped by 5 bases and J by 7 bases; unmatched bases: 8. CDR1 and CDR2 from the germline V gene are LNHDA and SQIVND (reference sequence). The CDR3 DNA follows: TGTGCCAGTAGTGGAAGGACAGGAGGAAATTCACCCCTCCACTTT. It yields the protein CASSGRTGGNSPLHF.

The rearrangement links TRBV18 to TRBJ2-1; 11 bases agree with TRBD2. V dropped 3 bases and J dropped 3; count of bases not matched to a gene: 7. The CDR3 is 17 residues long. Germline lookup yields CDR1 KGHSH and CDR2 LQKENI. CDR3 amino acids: CASSPRLAGPYYNEQFF. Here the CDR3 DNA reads TGTGCCAGCTCACCCAGACTAGCGGGGCCCTACTACAATGAGCAGTTCTTC.

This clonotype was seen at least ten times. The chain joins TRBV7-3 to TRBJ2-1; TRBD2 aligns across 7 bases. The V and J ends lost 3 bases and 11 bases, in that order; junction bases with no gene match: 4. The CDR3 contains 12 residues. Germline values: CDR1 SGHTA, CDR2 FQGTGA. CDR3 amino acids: CASSFSSGKQFF. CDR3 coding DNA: TGTGCCAGCAGCTTCTCTAGCGGAAAGCAGTTCTTC.

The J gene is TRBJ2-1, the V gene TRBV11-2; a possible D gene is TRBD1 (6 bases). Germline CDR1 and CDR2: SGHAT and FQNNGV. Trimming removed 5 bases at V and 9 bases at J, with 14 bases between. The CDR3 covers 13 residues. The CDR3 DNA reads TGTGCCAGCAGCAGAACGACAGGCGCTGAGCAGTTCTTC. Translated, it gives CASSRTTGAEQFF.

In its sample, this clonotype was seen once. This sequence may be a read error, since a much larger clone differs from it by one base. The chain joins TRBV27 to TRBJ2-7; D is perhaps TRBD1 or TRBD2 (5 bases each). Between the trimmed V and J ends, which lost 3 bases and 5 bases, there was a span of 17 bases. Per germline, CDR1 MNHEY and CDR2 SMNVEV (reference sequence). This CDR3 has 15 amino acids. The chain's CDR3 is CASSFRGRNSHEQYF. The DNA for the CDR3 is TGTGCCAGCAGTTTTAGGGGACGGAATTCCCACGAGCAGTACTTC.

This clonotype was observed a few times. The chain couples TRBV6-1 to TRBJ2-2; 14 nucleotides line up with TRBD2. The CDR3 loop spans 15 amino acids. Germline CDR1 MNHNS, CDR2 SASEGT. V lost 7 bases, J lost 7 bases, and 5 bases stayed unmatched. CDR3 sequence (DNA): TGTGCCAGCACCCAGGGACTAGCGGGAGTCGGGGAGCTGTTTTTT. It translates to CASTQGLAGVGELFF.

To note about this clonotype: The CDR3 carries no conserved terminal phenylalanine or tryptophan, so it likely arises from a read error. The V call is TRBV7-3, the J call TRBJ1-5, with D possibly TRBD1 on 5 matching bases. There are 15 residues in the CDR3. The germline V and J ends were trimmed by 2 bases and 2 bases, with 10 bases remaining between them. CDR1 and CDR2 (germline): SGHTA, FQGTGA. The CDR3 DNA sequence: TGTGCCAGCAGCTTAGGGGCTTTGGGCAATCAGCCCCAGCATTTA. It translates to CASSLGALGNQPQHL.

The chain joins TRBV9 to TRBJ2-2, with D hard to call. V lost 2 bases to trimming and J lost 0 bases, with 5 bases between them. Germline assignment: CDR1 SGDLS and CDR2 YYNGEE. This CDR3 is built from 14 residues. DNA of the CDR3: TGTGCCAGCAGCGTTTACGCGAACACCGGGGAGCTGTTTTTT. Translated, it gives CASSVYANTGELFF.

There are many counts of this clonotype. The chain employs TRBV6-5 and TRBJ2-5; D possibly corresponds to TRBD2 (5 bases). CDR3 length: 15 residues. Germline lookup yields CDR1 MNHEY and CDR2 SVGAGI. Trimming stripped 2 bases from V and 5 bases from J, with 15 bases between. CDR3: CASSYVSGPRETQYF. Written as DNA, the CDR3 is TGTGCCAGCAGTTACGTAAGCGGCCCAAGGGAGACCCAGTACTTC.